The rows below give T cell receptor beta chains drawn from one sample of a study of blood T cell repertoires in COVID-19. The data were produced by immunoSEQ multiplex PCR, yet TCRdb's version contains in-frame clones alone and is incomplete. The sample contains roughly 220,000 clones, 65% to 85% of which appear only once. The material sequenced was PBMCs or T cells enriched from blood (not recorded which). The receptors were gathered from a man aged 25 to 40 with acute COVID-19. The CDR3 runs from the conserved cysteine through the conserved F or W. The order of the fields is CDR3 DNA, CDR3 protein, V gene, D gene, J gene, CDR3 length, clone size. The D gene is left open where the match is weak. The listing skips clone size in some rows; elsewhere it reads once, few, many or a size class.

CDR3 DNA: TGTGCCAGCAGCGTCGGCCTAGAAGTGTTCACAGATACGCAGTATTTT; CDR3 protein: CASSVGLEVFTDTQYF; V gene: TRBV9; D gene: -; J gene: TRBJ2-3; CDR3 length: 16; clone size: once
CDR3 DNA: TGTGCCAGCTCACCTAGACAGAACACCGGGGAGCTGTTTTTT; CDR3 protein: CASSPRQNTGELFF; V gene: TRBV18; D gene: -; J gene: TRBJ2-2; CDR3 length: 14; clone size: -
CDR3 DNA: TGCGCCAGCAGCTCTTCGGGTCCCCAATCGGAGACCCAGTACTTC; CDR3 protein: CASSSSGPQSETQYF; V gene: TRBV4-1; D gene: -; J gene: TRBJ2-5; CDR3 length: 15; clone size: few
CDR3 DNA: TGTGCCAGCTCCGTGCCTCAGTCTGGGGCCAACGTCCTGACTTTC; CDR3 protein: CASSVPQSGANVLTF; V gene: TRBV19; D gene: -; J gene: TRBJ2-6; CDR3 length: 15; clone size: -
CDR3 DNA: TGTGCCAGCATGGAGGGGAGTGGAGACAATGAGCAGTTCTTC; CDR3 protein: CASMEGSGDNEQFF; V gene: TRBV6-5; D gene: -; J gene: TRBJ2-1; CDR3 length: 14; clone size: -
CDR3 DNA: TGTGCCAGCAGCTTAAACAGGCTCGGCGGCGAGCAGTACTTC; CDR3 protein: CASSLNRLGGEQYF; V gene: TRBV11-3; D gene: -; J gene: TRBJ2-7; CDR3 length: 14; clone size: -
CDR3 DNA: TGCAGTGCTAGTGGAAGCCGGGTTGAGCAGTTCTTC; CDR3 protein: CSASGSRVEQFF; V gene: TRBV20-1; D gene: -; J gene: TRBJ2-1; CDR3 length: 12; clone size: -
CDR3 DNA: TGCAGCGTTGGAGATCTTAATAATTCACCCCTCCACTTT; CDR3 protein: CSVGDLNNSPLHF; V gene: TRBV29-1; D gene: -; J gene: TRBJ1-6; CDR3 length: 13; clone size: -
CDR3 DNA: TGCGCCAGCAGCCAAGAAGCGCCTAGCGGGTTTTGGGTCGGTACGCAGTATTTT; CDR3 protein: CASSQEAPSGFWVGTQYF; V gene: TRBV4-1; D gene: TRBD2; J gene: TRBJ2-3; CDR3 length: 18; clone size: -
CDR3 DNA: TGCGCCAGCAGCCAAGTGGCCCTGACGGGGGACCGGCCGAACACTGAAGCTTTCTTT; CDR3 protein: CASSQVALTGDRPNTEAFF; V gene: TRBV4-1; D gene: -; J gene: TRBJ1-1; CDR3 length: 19; clone size: -
CDR3 DNA: TGCGCCAGCAGCTCGTCGTCCTACAATGAGCAGTTCTTC; CDR3 protein: CASSSSSYNEQFF; V gene: TRBV5-1; D gene: -; J gene: TRBJ2-1; CDR3 length: 13; clone size: -
CDR3 DNA: TGTGCCAGCTCACTGAAATCCGGGACAGAGTTCCATCAGCCCCAGCATTTT; CDR3 protein: CASSLKSGTEFHQPQHF; V gene: TRBV18; D gene: TRBD1; J gene: TRBJ1-5; CDR3 length: 17; clone size: -